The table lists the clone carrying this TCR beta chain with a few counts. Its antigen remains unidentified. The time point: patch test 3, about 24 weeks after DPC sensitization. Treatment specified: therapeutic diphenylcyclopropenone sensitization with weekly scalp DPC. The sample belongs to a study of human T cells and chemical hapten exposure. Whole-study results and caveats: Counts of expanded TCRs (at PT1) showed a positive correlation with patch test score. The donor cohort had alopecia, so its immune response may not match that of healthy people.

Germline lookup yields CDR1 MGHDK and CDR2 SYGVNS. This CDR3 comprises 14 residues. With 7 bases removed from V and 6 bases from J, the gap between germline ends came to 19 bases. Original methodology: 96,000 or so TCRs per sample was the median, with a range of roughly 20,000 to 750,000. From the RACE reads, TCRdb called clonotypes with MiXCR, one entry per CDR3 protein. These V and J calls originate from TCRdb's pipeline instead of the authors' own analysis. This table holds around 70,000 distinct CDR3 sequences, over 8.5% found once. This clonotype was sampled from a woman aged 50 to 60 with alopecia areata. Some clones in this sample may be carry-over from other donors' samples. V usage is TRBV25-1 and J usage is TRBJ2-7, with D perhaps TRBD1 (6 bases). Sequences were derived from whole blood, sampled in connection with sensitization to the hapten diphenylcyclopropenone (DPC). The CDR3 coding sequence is TGTGCCAGCACCCTGCAGGGGCGGAATTCCGAGCAGTACTTC. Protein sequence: CASTLQGRNSEQYF.